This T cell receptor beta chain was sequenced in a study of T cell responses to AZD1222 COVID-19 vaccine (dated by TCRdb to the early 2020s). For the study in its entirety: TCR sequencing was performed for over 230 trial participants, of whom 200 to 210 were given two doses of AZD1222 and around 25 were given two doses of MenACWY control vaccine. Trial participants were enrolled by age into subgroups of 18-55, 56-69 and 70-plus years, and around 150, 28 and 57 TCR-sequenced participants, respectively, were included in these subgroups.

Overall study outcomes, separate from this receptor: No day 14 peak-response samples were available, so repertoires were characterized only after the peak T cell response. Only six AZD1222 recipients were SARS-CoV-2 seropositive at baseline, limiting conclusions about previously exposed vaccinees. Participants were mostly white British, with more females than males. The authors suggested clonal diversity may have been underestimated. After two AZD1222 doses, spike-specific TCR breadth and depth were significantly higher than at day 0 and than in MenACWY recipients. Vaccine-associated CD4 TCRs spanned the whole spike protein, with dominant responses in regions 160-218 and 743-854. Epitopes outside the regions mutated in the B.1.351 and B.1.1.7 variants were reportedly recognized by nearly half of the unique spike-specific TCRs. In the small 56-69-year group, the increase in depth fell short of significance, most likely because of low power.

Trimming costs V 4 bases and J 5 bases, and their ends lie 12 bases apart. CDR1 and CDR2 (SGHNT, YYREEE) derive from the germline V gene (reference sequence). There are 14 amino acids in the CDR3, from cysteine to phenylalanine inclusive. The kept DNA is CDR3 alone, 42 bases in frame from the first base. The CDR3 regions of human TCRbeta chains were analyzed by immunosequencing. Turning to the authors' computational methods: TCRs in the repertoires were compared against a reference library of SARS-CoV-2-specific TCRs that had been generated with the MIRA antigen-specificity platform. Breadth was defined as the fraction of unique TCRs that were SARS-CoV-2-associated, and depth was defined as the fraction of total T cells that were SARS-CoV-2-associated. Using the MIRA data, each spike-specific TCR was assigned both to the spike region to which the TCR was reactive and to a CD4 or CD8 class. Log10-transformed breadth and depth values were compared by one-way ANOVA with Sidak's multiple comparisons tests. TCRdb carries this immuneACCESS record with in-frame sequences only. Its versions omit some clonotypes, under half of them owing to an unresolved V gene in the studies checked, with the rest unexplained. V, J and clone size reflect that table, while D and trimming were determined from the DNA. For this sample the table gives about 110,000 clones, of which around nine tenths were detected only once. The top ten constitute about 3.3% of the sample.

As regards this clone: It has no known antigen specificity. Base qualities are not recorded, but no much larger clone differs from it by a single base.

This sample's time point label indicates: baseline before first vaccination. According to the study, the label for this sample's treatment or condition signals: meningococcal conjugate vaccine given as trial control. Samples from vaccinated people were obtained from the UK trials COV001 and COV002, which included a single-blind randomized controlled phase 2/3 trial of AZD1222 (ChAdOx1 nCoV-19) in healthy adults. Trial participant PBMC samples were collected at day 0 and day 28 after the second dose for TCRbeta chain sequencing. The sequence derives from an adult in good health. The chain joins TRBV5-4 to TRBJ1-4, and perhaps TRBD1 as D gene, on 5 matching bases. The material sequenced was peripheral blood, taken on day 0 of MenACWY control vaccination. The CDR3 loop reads CASSERWGNEKLFF. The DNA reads TGTGCCAGCAGCGAGAGATGGGGGAATGAAAAACTGTTTTTT. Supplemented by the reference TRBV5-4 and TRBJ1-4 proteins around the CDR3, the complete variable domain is ETGVTQSPTHLIKTRGQQVTLRCSSQSGHNTVSWYQQALGQGPQFIFQYYREEENGRGNFPPRFSGLQFPNYSSELNVNALELDDSALYLCASSERWGNEKLFFGSGTQLSVL.